Shown below are 11 T cell receptor beta chains from a single sample sequenced in a study of blood T cells in healthy people across ages. Primed by a sample-barcoded 5' primer and a J-beta primer mix, a second PCR proceeded for roughly 6 to 12 cycles. Each CDR3 protein gets one entry after TCRdb re-called the 5' RACE reads with MiXCR. The table lists approximately 770,000 distinct CDR3 sequences, about three fifths of them singletons. Material for sequencing was blood. These receptors all come from a man aged 25 to 40 in good health.

This chain links TRBV18 with TRBJ2-3, with D possibly TRBD2 on 5 matching bases. V was cut by 4 bases and J by 3 bases, with 11 bases left in between. Germline loops: CDR1 KGHSH, CDR2 LQKENI. The CDR3 totals 14 residues. This CDR3 is CASSQRTPTDTQYF. The CDR3 DNA reads TGTGCCAGCTCACAAAGGACTCCAACAGATACGCAGTATTTT.

V gene TRBV27 combines with J gene TRBJ1-1; no reliable D call. Germline V gene sequence: CDR1 MNHEY, CDR2 SMNVEV (reference sequence). The ends were cut back, 5 bases at V and 4 bases at J, with 11 bases in the middle. This CDR3 is 13 amino acids long. CDR3 protein: CASSAVDGTEAFF. The CDR3 coding sequence is TGTGCCAGCAGTGCGGTCGATGGCACTGAAGCTTTCTTT.

The rearrangement joins TRBV7-8 to TRBJ2-5; D might be TRBD1 or TRBD2, each matching 6 bases. Deletions cut 2 bases from V and 1 base from J, with 11 bases between. CDR3 length: 15 residues. Germline loops: CDR1 SGHVS, CDR2 FQNEAQ. CDR3 DNA sequence: TGTGCCAGCAGCTTAAGGGGGGCCTTCCAAGAGACCCAGTACTTC. Amino acid sequence: CASSLRGAFQETQYF.

The chain links TRBV2 to TRBJ2-1, with TRBD2 as a possible D gene (5 bases). The germline CDR1 and CDR2 sequences are SNHLY and FYNNEI. This CDR3 contains 15 residues. V lost 6 bases and J 1 base, leaving 13 bases between the germline ends. CDR3 DNA: TGTGCCAGCAGAGCGATACTAGTTTCCTACAATGAGCAGTTCTTC. This codes for CASRAILVSYNEQFF.

This clonotype has more than one count but fewer than ten. Here the CDR3 DNA reads TGTGCCAGCAGCTTAGCCCCTAGGGGGAGCATTAATTCTGGGGCCAACGTCCTGACTTTC. It yields the protein CASSLAPRGSINSGANVLTF. This sequence joins TRBV7-2 and TRBJ2-6; tentatively, D is TRBD1 (6 bases). CDR1 is SGHTA, CDR2 FQGNSA, per germline. Trimming took 0 bases from V and 1 from J, leaving 19 bases between them. This CDR3 region has 20 residues.

The chain carries TRBV20-1 and TRBJ2-1; TRBD2 aligns across 11 bases. CDR1 is DFQATT, CDR2 SNEGSKA, per germline (reference sequence). Trimming cost V 0 bases and J 7 bases; bases outside gene matches: 5. CDR3 length: 15 amino acids. The CDR3 coding sequence is TGCAGTGCTAGAGATCACCTAGCGGGAGGTAATGAGCAGTTCTTC. The encoded protein is CSARDHLAGGNEQFF.

The rearrangement joins TRBV2 to TRBJ2-6; D gene ambiguous. The V end was cut by 6 bases, the J end by 5 bases, with 8 bases between. The CDR3 runs to 13 residues. The germline gives CDR1 SNHLY, CDR2 FYNNEI. This chain's CDR3 is CASRSPWANVLTF. CDR3 nucleotide sequence: TGTGCCAGCAGGTCCCCTTGGGCCAACGTCCTGACTTTC.

This clonotype was found a few times. The rearrangement uses TRBV12-3 or TRBV12-4 and TRBJ1-2; TRBD1 agrees at 8 bases. The V gene end was trimmed by 3 bases and the J gene end by 8 bases; junction bases not matched to a gene: 8. This CDR3 has 14 amino acids. The chain's CDR3 is CASSLQGALRGYTF. CDR3 DNA: TGTGCCAGCAGTTTGCAGGGGGCGCTCCGGGGCTACACCTTC.

The V gene is TRBV5-4, the J gene TRBJ2-3, with D perhaps TRBD2 (6 bases). Germline V gives CDR1 SGHNT, CDR2 YYREEE (reference sequence). Trimming took 4 bases from V and 4 from J, leaving 25 bases between them. The CDR3 totals 18 residues. CDR3 region: CASSPLVIREIPPDTQYF. Here the CDR3 DNA reads TGTGCCAGCAGCCCCTTGGTTATCCGGGAGATACCGCCAGATACGCAGTATTTT.

The chain combines TRBV6-1 with TRBJ2-6; D is unresolved. The V end lost 4 bases, the J end lost 0 bases, and 7 bases lay between the germline ends. This CDR3 comprises 15 residues. Germline V gene lookup returns CDR1 MNHNS and CDR2 SASEGT. The CDR3 protein is CASSGHSSGANVLTF. CDR3 DNA sequence: TGTGCCAGCAGTGGACACAGCTCTGGGGCCAACGTCCTGACTTTC.

This clonotype has a handful of counts. V is TRBV20-1 and J is TRBJ2-1; 14 bases are a match to TRBD2. Per germline, CDR1 DFQATT and CDR2 SNEGSKA (reference sequence). There are 16 residues in the CDR3. Unmatched junction bases numbered 7, after V lost 5 bases and J lost 4 bases. CDR3 residues: CSASRTSGGTYNEQFF. The DNA of the CDR3 is TGCAGTGCTTCCCGGACTAGCGGGGGGACATACAATGAGCAGTTCTTC.